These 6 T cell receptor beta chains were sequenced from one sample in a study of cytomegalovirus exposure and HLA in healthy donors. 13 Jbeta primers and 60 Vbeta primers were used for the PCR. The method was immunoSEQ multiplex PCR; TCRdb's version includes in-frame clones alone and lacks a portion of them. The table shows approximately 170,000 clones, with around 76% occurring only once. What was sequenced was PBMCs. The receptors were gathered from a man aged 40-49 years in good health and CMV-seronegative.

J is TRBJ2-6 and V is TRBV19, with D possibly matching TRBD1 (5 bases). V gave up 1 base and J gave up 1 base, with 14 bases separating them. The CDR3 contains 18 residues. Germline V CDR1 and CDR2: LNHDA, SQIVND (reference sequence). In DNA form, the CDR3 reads TGTGCCAGTAGTATAGCAGGCAGGGATCTTTCTGGGGCCAACGTCCTGACTTTC. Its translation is CASSIAGRDLSGANVLTF. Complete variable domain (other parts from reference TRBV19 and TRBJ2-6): DGGITQSPKYLFRKEGQNVTLSCEQNLNHDAMYWYRQDPGQGLRLIYYSQIVNDFQKGDIAEGYSVSREKKESFPLTVTSAQKNPTAFYLCASSIAGRDLSGANVLTFGAGSRLTVL.

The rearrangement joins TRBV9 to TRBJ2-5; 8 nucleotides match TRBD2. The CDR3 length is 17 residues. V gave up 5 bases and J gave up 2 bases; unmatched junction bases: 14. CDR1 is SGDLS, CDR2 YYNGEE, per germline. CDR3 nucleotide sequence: TGTGCCAGCAGTAGGGCTAGCGGGTCCTTGGGGCAAGAGACCCAGTACTTC. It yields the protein CASSRASGSLGQETQYF.

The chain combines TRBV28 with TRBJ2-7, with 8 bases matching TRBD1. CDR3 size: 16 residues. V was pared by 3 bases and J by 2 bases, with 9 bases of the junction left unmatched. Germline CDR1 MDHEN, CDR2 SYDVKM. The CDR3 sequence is CASSFRLRGRTYEQYF. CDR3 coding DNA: TGTGCCAGCAGTTTCCGACTCAGGGGGCGTACCTACGAGCAGTACTTC.

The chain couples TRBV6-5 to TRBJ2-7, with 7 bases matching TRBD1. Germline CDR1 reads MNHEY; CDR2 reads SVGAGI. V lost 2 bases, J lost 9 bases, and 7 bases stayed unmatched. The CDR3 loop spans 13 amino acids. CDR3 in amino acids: CASSYDREQPQYF. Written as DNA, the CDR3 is TGTGCCAGCAGTTACGACAGGGAGCAACCGCAGTACTTC.

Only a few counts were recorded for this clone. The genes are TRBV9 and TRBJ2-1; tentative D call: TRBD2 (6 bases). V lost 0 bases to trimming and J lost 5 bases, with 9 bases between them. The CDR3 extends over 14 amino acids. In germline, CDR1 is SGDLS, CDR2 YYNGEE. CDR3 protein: CASSVGLADNEQFF. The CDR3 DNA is TGTGCCAGCAGCGTAGGATTAGCGGACAATGAGCAGTTCTTC.

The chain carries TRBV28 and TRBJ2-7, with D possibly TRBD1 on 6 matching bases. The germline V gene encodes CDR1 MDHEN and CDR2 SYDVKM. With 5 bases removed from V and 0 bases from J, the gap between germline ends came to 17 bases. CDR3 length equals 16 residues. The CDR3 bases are TGTGCCAGCAGTGACCTGACAGGCCGAAGCTCCTACGAGCAGTACTTC. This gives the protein CASSDLTGRSSYEQYF.